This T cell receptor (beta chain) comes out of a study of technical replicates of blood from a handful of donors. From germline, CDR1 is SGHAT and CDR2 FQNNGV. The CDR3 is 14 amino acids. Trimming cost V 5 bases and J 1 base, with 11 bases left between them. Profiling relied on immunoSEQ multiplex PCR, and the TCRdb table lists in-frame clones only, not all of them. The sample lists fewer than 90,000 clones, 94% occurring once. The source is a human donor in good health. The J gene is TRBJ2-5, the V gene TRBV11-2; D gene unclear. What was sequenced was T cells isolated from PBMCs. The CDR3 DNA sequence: TGTGCCAGCAGCCTCTCTCCCTTCCAAGAGACCCAGTACTTC. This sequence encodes CASSLSPFQETQYF.